A selection of T cell receptor beta chains follows, all from one sample in a study of CD8+CD57+ T cells in acquired aplastic anemia. Each CDR3 protein is one row after TCRdb ran MiXCR on the reads. Found here are hundreds of thousands of distinct CDR3 sequences, approximately 79% of them singletons; the top ten hold 40% to 50%. Specimen: sorted CD4+, CD8+, or CD8+CD57+ T cells (not recorded which) from PBMCs. These receptors originate from a human donor with aplastic anemia. Both conserved end residues are part of each CDR3. The order of the fields is J gene, D gene, clone size, V gene, CDR3 DNA, CDR3 protein. D genes are given only for firm matches. Expanded clones get a size class; other rows say once, few or many, or leave the size out.

>TRBJ1-5|-|few|TRBV7-2
TGTGCCAGCAGCGGGCAGGCCAATCAGCCCCAGCATTTT
CASSGQANQPQHF
>TRBJ2-7|-|few|TRBV7-8
TGTGCCAGCAGTTTAGTGGAAGGTCCCGATACGCAGTATTTC
CASSLVEGPDTQYF
>TRBJ2-3|-|-|TRBV19
TGTGCCAGCAGCGACGGGTTGGGGGATACGCAGTATTTT
CASSDGLGDTQYF
>TRBJ1-1|-|-|TRBV7-9
TGTGCCAGCAGCTTACTGGCCGGGGCGGGGACTGATTCTTTCTTT
CASSLLAGAGTDSFF
>TRBJ2-1|TRBD2|few|TRBV5-4
TGTGCCAGCAGCTTAGGCCCGAGCGGGGGGAGCGATGAGCAGTTCTTC
CASSLGPSGGSDEQFF
>TRBJ2-7|-|medium-sized|TRBV15
TGTGCCACCAGCAGAGATACGCAGATCTACGAGCAGTACTTC
CATSRDTQIYEQYF
>TRBJ1-6|TRBD1|once|TRBV7-9
TGTGCCAGCAGCCCTAGACAGGGCCCGACCTACGAGCAGCTCCACTTT
CASSPRQGPTYEQLHF
>TRBJ1-2|-|-|TRBV11-3
TGTGCCAGCAGCGCTGATCTGACAGGCTACACCTTC
CASSADLTGYTF
>TRBJ1-1|-|once|TRBV7-9
TGTGCCAGCAGCTTAGATCTAACACGGAACTCTGGAGCTTTCTTT
CASSLDLTRNSGAFF
>TRBJ1-6|-|once|TRBV7-2
TGTGCCAGCAGCTCGCCCAGCGGGCACGCCAGCACAGATCTCCACTTT
CASSSPSGHASTDLHF
>TRBJ1-5|-|-|TRBV9
TGTGCCAGCAGTGATGCTTCGGGGAACACCGGGGAGCATTTT
CASSDASGNTGEHF
>TRBJ2-5|-|-|TRBV20-1
TGCAGTGCTAGCCACACGAGAGAGATCCAGTACTTC
CSASHTREIQYF
>TRBJ2-3|-|-|TRBV5-8
TGTGCCAGCAGCGGGAGAACAGGGACAGATACGCAGTATTTT
CASSGRTGTDTQYF
>TRBJ2-1|-|-|TRBV7-8
TGTGCCAGCAGCTTTGATCCAGACGGGACACCGTTCTTC
CASSFDPDGTPFF
>TRBJ1-4|-|-|TRBV7-2
TGTGCCAGCAGCTCAGTCGGAAGGGGGGGTAGGGAAAAACTGTTTTTT
CASSSVGRGGREKLFF
>TRBJ2-3|-|once|TRBV2
TGTGCCAGCAGCGCCGGGAGCAGCGAAATAGATACGCAGTATTTT
CASSAGSSEIDTQYF
>TRBJ2-3|-|-|TRBV7-6
TGTGCCAGCAGCCAGGGGAGCTCCTACGATCAGTACGTCTTT
CASSQGSSYDQYVF
>TRBJ1-2|TRBD1|-|TRBV9
TGTGCCAGCAGCGAAGGGGGGACAGGGCTGAACTATGGCTACACCTTC
CASSEGGTGLNYGYTF
>TRBJ1-1|-|-|TRBV2
TGTGCCAGCGGGGAGGGGGGCACAGAGACCACTGAAGCTTTCTTT
CASGEGGTETTEAFF
>TRBJ1-1|-|-|TRBV7-2
TGTGCCAGCAGCTTGACTCTGAGCGCGGACTCTGAAGACTTCTTT
CASSLTLSADSEDFF
>TRBJ2-1|-|-|TRBV9
TGTGCCAGCAGTGATGGGGACTTTCATGAGCAGTTCTTC
CASSDGDFHEQFF
>TRBJ1-5|-|-|TRBV9
TGTGCCAGCGGAGGAGCTGGGCAATATAGCAATCAGCCCCAGCATTTT
CASGGAGQYSNQPQHF
>TRBJ1-5|-|-|TRBV7-9
TGTGCCAGCAGTGAGTCGTATAGCAATGATCCGCAGCATTTT
CASSESYSNDPQHF
>TRBJ1-1|-|-|TRBV15
TGTGCCAAAGGCAGGGCCCCGACGTCAGAAGCTGAAGCTTTCTTT
CAKGRAPTSEAEAFF
>TRBJ2-1|TRBD1|few|TRBV5-6
TGTGCCAGCAGCCAGGGGACAGGAAACGGTCAGGATGAGCAGTTCTTC
CASSQGTGNGQDEQFF
>TRBJ2-5|-|-|TRBV15
TGTGCCACCAGCAGAGGCGGCGAGCACGATACCCAGTACTTC
CATSRGGEHDTQYF
>TRBJ1-1|TRBD1|-|TRBV6-1
TGTGCCAGCACCGGGACAGGGGGAGCTTTCTTT
CASTGTGGAFF
>TRBJ1-1|-|once|TRBV19
TGTGCCAGCCGTTCCTGGGGGGCAGCTTCCTTT
CASRSWGAASF
>TRBJ2-7|TRBD2|once|TRBV7-8
TGTGCCAGCAGCGTATCAGCGCGGGGGAGCTCCTACGAGCAGTACTTC
CASSVSARGSSYEQYF
>TRBJ2-1|-|-|TRBV13
TGTGCCAGCAGCTTAACGTCGTTCTACAATGAGCAGTTCTTC
CASSLTSFYNEQFF
>TRBJ2-3|-|once|TRBV25-1
TGTGCCAGCAGTGACAGATGGGGAGATACGCAGTATTTT
CASSDRWGDTQYF
>TRBJ2-7|TRBD1|-|TRBV12-3/TRBV12-4
TGTGCTAGTAGTTTCTCGGGGACAGGCTACGAGCAGTACTTC
CASSFSGTGYEQYF
>TRBJ2-1|-|-|TRBV7-8
TGTGCCAGCAGCTTTCAGGGAAGTCCGGGTAGCCATGATCAGTTCTTC
CASSFQGSPGSHDQFF
>TRBJ2-3|-|few|TRBV11-2
TGTGCCAGCGGGTACGGGCGAGCGGATACGCAGTATTTT
CASGYGRADTQYF
>TRBJ1-2|-|few|TRBV7-3
TGTGCCAGCAGCTCTAGCGGGACTTGGGGAGAGACCCAGACCTTC
CASSSSGTWGETQTF
>TRBJ2-5|TRBD2|-|TRBV2
TGTGCCAGCAGGTATAGCGGGACATGGGGGGAGTCTCAGTACTTC
CASRYSGTWGESQYF
>TRBJ2-5|-|-|TRBV5-4
TGTGCCAGCAGCTTTACTAGGACCGCACAAGAGACCCAGTACTTC
CASSFTRTAQETQYF
>TRBJ2-7|-|-|TRBV10-3
TGTGCCATCAGTGGGACTGACTCCTACGAGCAGTACTTC
CAISGTDSYEQYF
>TRBJ1-1|-|-|TRBV5-8
TGCGCCAGCAGCTTGGGACAAGGTGGCGGCACTGAAGCTTTCTTT
CASSLGQGGGTEAFF
>TRBJ1-2|-|once|TRBV7-8
TGTGCCAGCAGTGGGGGGGGTTCCCATGATTACACCTTC
CASSGGGSHDYTF
>TRBJ2-7|TRBD2|-|TRBV7-9
TGTGCCAGCAGCTTTCAAAGAAGCGGGGGGGTCTACGAGCAGTACTTC
CASSFQRSGGVYEQYF
>TRBJ2-5|-|-|TRBV7-9
TGTGCCAGCAGTTGTGGCGGGACTCAAGGGACCCCCCACTTC
CASSCGGTQGTPHF
>TRBJ2-1|TRBD1|-|TRBV7-9
TGTGCCAGCAGCTTTCCCCAGGGGGCGAGGAATGAAAAATTCTTC
CASSFPQGARNEKFF
>TRBJ2-3|TRBD2|few|TRBV13
TGTGCCAGCAGCCCCCCCCCGGAATGGGCTAGCGGGAGCGGAGATACGCAGTATTTT
CASSPPPEWASGSGDTQYF
>TRBJ2-1|TRBD2|once|TRBV11-3
TGTGCCAGCAGCTATGGGGGGGTCAATGAGCAGTTCTTC
CASSYGGVNEQFF
>TRBJ2-3|TRBD2|-|TRBV14
TGTGCCAGCAGCCAAGTCCGACTAGCTACAGATACGCAGTATTTT
CASSQVRLATDTQYF
>TRBJ2-1|-|-|TRBV7-8
TGTGCCAGCAGCTTACCGAGAGGTCGCGGGACGCATGAGCAGTTCTTC
CASSLPRGRGTHEQFF
>TRBJ1-2|-|-|TRBV7-2
TGTGCCGGCAGCTTGGAGAGAGACGGGCTCGTGCATTGCTACACCTTC
CAGSLERDGLVHCYTF
>TRBJ2-5|-|-|TRBV11-3
TGTGCCAGCAGCTCCGACCTTACAGAGGTCGAAGAGACCCAGTACTTC
CASSSDLTEVEETQYF
>TRBJ2-1|-|-|TRBV5-6
TGTGCCAGCAGCTCAAAGGAACCGGGAACGGCGGTCTTC
CASSSKEPGTAVF
>TRBJ1-1|TRBD1|-|TRBV6-1
TGTGCCAGCAGTGGGGGACAGGGGGAAGCTTTCTTT
CASSGGQGEAFF
>TRBJ2-7|-|-|TRBV7-8
TGTGCCAGCAGCTTAGGAGGTGGGCGGGCCAAGCAGTACTTC
CASSLGGGRAKQYF
>TRBJ2-5|TRBD2|-|TRBV20-1
TGCAGTGCTTCCCAAAGGAGGACTAGGTCTGAGACCCAGTACTTC
CSASQRRTRSETQYF
>TRBJ2-3|TRBD2|-|TRBV20-1
TGCAGTGCCCCAAACGGGCGGGAGATAACAGATACGCAGTATTTT
CSAPNGREITDTQYF
>TRBJ1-5|-|-|TRBV7-8
TGTGCCAGCAGCTTAACAGGAACTCAGCCCACGCATTTT
CASSLTGTQPTHF
>TRBJ2-7|-|-|TRBV24-1
TGTGCCACCAGTGATTTTTCCTACGAGCAGTACTTC
CATSDFSYEQYF
>TRBJ1-6|TRBD1|-|TRBV2
TGTGCCAGCCGGGACAGGGGGCTTAATTCACCCCTCCACTTT
CASRDRGLNSPLHF
>TRBJ2-7|-|-|TRBV7-9
TGTGCCACCAGCTGCCCGGGAGTAGCCTACGAGCAGTACTTC
CATSCPGVAYEQYF
>TRBJ1-1|-|-|TRBV7-4
TGTGCCAGCAGCGTACAGGACTATCGCCAGGTGAACGCTGAAGCTTTCTTT
CASSVQDYRQVNAEAFF
>TRBJ2-1|TRBD2|-|TRBV20-1
TGCAGTGCTAGACGAATATCTAGCGGGGCCTACAATGGGCAGTTCTTC
CSARRISSGAYNGQFF